The entry that follows covers one TCR beta chain sequence. Data came from immunoSEQ multiplex PCR; TCRdb stores just in-frame clones and leaves some out. This sample has under 300,000 clones, with about 88% found just once. This entry comes from a study of blood T cell repertoires in COVID-19. Overall study: Specimens from acute and convalescent COVID-19 originated in the United States, Italy and Spain.

This sequence was found in a woman aged 40 to 50 who had recovered from COVID-19. The material sequenced was peripheral blood.

Here the CDR3 reads CASSLLLFRLADQETQYF. The CDR3 region has the DNA TGTGCCAGCAGCTTGTTACTTTTTCGACTAGCGGACCAAGAGACCCAGTACTTC. This chain uses TRBV5-6 with TRBJ2-5; the match to TRBD2 covers 9 bases. There are 18 residues in the CDR3. J lost 0 bases, V lost 1 base, and 10 bases had no gene match. In germline, CDR1 is SGHDT, CDR2 YYEEEE.